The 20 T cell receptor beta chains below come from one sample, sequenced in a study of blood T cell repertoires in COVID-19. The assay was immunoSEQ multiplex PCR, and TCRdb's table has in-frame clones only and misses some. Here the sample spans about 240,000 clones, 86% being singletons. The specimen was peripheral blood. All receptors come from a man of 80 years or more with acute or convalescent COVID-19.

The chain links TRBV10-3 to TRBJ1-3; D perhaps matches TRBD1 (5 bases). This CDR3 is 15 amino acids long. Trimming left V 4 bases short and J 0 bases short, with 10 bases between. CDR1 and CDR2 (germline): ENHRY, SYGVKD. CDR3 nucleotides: TGTGCCATCAGTGGGGGCAGCCCCTCTGGAAACACCATATATTTT. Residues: CAISGGSPSGNTIYF.

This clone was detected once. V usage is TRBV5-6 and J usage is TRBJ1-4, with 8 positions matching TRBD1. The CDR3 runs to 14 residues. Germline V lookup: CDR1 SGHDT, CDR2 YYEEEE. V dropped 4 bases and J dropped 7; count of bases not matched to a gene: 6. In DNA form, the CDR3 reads TGTGCCAGCAGCCTCAGGGGGCAGGGTGAAAAACTGTTTTTT. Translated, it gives CASSLRGQGEKLFF.

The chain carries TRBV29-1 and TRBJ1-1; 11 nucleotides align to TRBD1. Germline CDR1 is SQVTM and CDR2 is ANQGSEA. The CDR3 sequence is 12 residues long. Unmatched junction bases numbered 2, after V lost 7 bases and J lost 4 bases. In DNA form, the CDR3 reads TGCAGCGCGGACAGGGGGCTCACTGAAGCTTTCTTT. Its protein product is CSADRGLTEAFF.

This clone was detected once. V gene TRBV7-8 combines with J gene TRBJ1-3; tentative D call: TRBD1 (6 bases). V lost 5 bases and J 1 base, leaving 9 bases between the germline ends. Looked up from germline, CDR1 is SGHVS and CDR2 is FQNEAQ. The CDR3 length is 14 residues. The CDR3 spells CASSHTGSGNTIYF. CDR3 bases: TGTGCCAGCAGCCACACAGGGTCTGGAAACACCATATATTTT.

DNA for the CDR3: TGTGCCAGCAGCCCGGGGACAGGGTTGGCAGATGGCTACACCTTC. This sequence encodes CASSPGTGLADGYTF. The chain carries TRBV7-2 and TRBJ1-2; the match to TRBD1 covers 9 bases. This CDR3 is built from 15 residues. CDR1 is SGHTA and CDR2 is FQGNSA in the germline V gene. With 5 bases clipped from V and 6 bases from J, the junction kept 10 bases outside the gene matches.

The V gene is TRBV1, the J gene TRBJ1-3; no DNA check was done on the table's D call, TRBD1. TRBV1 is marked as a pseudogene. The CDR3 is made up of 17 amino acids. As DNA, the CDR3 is TGCACCAGCAGCCAGTCGGGACAGGGTCCCTCTGGAAACACCATATATTTT. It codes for CTSSQSGQGPSGNTIYF.

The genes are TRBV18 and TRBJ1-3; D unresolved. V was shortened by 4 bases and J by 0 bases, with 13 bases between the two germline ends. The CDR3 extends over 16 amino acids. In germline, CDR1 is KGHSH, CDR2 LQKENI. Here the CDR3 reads CASSHVRENSGNTIYF. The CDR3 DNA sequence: TGTGCCAGCTCACATGTCCGGGAGAACTCTGGAAACACCATATATTTT.

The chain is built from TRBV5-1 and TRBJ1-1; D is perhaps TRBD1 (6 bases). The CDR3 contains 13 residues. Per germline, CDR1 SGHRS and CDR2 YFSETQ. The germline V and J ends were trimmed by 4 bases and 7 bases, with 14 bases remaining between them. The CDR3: CASSLRTVSEAFF. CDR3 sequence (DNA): TGCGCCAGCAGCCTACGGACAGTCAGTGAAGCTTTCTTT.

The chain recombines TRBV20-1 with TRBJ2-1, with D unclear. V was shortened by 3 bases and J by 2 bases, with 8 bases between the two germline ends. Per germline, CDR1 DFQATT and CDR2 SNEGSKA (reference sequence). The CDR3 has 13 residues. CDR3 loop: CSASTSAYNEQFF. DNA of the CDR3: TGCAGTGCTAGTACGTCAGCCTACAATGAGCAGTTCTTC.

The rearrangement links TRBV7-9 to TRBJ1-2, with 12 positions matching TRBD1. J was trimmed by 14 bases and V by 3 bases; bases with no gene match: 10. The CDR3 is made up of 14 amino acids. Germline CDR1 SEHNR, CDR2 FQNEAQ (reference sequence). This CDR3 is CASSFGTGGAPFTF. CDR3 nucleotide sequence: TGTGCCAGCAGCTTCGGGACAGGGGGCGCCCCTTTTACCTTC. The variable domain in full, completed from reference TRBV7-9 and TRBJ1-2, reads DTGVSQNPRHKITKRGQNVTFRCDPISEHNRLYWYRQTLGQGPEFLTYFQNEAQLEKSRLLSDRFSAERPKGSFSTLEIQRTEQGDSAMYLCASSFGTGGAPFTFGSGTRLTVV.

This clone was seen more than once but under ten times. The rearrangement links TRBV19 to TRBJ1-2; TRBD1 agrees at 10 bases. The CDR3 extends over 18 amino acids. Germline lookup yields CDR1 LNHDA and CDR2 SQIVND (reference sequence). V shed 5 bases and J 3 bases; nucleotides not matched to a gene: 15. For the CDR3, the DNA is TGTGCCAGTAGTCTTCGGGGCCTGACAGGGGGCCAAGACTATGGCTACACCTTC. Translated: CASSLRGLTGGQDYGYTF.

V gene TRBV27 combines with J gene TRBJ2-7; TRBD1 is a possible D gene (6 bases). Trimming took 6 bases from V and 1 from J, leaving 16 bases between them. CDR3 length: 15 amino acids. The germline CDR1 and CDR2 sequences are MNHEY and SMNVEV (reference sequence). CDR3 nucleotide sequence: TGTGCCAGCAGCGTCTCCGGGACACCTTCCTACGAGCAGTACTTC. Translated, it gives CASSVSGTPSYEQYF.

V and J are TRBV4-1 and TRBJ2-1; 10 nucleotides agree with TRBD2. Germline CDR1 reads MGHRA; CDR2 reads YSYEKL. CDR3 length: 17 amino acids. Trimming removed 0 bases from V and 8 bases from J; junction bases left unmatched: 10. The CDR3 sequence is CASSQDPKGLASHEQFF. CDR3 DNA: TGCGCCAGCAGCCAAGACCCTAAGGGACTAGCGTCCCATGAGCAGTTCTTC.

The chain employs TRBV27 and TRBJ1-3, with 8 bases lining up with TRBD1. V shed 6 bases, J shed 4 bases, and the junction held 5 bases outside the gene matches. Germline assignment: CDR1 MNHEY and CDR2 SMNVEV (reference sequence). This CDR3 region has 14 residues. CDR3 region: CASRRQGLGNTIYF. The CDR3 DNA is TGTGCCAGCAGGCGACAGGGGCTGGGAAACACCATATATTTT.

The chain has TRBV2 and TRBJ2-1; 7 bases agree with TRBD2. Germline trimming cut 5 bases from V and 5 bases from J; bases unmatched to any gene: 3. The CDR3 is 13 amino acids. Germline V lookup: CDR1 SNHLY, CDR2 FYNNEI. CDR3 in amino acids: CASSREVNNEQFF. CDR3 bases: TGTGCCAGCAGTCGGGAGGTGAACAATGAGCAGTTCTTC.

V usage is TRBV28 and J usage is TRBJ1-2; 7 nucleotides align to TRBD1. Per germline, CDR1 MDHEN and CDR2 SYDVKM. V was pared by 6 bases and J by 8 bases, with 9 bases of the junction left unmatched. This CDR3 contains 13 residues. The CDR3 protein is CASRAATGPGYTF. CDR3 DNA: TGTGCCAGCAGGGCCGCGACAGGGCCAGGCTACACCTTC.

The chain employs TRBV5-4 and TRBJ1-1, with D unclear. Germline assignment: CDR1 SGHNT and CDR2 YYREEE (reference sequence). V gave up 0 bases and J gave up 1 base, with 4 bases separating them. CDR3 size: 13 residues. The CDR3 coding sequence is TGTGCCAGCAGCTTGGACAAGAACACTGAAGCTTTCTTT. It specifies CASSLDKNTEAFF. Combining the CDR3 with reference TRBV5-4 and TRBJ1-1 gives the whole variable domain ETGVTQSPTHLIKTRGQQVTLRCSSQSGHNTVSWYQQALGQGPQFIFQYYREEENGRGNFPPRFSGLQFPNYSSELNVNALELDDSALYLCASSLDKNTEAFFGQGTRLTVV.

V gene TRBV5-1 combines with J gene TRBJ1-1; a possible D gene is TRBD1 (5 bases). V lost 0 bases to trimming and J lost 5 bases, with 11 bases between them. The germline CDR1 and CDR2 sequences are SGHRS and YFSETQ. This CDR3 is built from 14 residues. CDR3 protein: CASSLGSGWTEAFF. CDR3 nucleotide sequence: TGCGCCAGCAGCTTGGGGTCAGGGTGGACTGAAGCTTTCTTT. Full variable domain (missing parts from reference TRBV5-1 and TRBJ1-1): KAGVTQTPRYLIKTRGQQVTLSCSPISGHRSVSWYQQTPGQGLQFLFEYFSETQRNKGNFPGRFSGRQFSNSRSEMNVSTLELGDSALYLCASSLGSGWTEAFFGQGTRLTVV.

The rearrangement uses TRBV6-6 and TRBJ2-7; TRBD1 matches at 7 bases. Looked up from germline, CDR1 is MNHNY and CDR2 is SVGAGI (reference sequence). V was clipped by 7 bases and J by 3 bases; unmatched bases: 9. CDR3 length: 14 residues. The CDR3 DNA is TGTGCCAGCACGTCCGGGACAGTATTCTACGAGCAGTACTTC. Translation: CASTSGTVFYEQYF.

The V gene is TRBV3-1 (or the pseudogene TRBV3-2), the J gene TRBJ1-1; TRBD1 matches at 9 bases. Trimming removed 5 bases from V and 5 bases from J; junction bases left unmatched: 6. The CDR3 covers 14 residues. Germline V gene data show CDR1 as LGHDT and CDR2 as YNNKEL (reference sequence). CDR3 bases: TGTGCCAGCAGCGCACAGGGGGCGGGAACTGAAGCTTTCTTT. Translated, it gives CASSAQGAGTEAFF.